This T cell receptor (beta chain) comes out of a study of cytomegalovirus exposure and HLA in healthy donors. Whole-study context: Among about 380 genotyped donors, approximately 80% fell in the Caucasian-associated ancestry cluster. The study, taken as a whole, reports: A missense variant in DCLRE1C was later tied to TCR beta V- and J-gene trimming.

The CDR3 has 18 amino acids. Trimming shortened V by 7 bases and J by 7 bases, and 29 bases separated the two germline ends. Germline CDR1 and CDR2: LNHDA and SQIVND (reference sequence). The study ran its PCR with 60 Vbeta and 13 Jbeta primers. In the authors' methods: It was a later analysis that counted roughly 79 million unique TCR beta chains, of which some 9.9 million were shared. The protocol was immunoSEQ multiplex PCR, while the TCRdb copy is restricted to in-frame clones and leaves out a portion. The V and J calls and clone size were taken over from that table, and D and trimming were inferred from the DNA. In the table there are roughly 150,000 clones, 73% of which are singletons. Note on this clone: The antigen is not known.

Sequencing used PBMCs. The sequence came from a woman aged 18-35 years in good health and CMV-seropositive. The rearrangement uses TRBV19 and TRBJ2-1; D may be TRBD2 (6 bases). CDR3 sequence (DNA): TGTGCCAGTACCGTAGGGCCCGGCGTTTGGGACTCGGCGAATGAGCAGTTCTTC. It codes for CASTVGPGVWDSANEQFF.